The clone carrying this T cell receptor (beta chain) has a handful of counts. This CDR3 is also generated by other DNA sequences in the sample. The sample originates from a study of shared clonotypes between healthy human individuals. The V end was cut by 0 bases, the J end by 0 bases, with 3 bases between. CDR1 and CDR2 (germline): SGHRS, YFSETQ. The CDR3 spans 14 residues. Once extracted for a subset, genomic DNA was divided evenly among several immunoSEQ plates. Libraries were prepared by immunoSEQ multiplex PCR; TCRdb keeps only in-frame clonotypes and omits some of them. The sample lists millions of clones, 85% to 95% occurring once.

V usage is TRBV5-1 and J usage is TRBJ2-2; D gene uncertain. The sequenced sample was naive CD4+ T cells sorted from blood. Documented subset: CD45RA+ positively selected. The receptor comes from a man aged 18 to 30 in good health. CDR3 loop: CASSLGPNTGELFF. DNA of the CDR3: TGCGCCAGCAGCTTGGGGCCGAACACCGGGGAGCTGTTTTTT.